The 14 T cell receptor beta chains presented below share a single source sample, sequenced in a study of cytomegalovirus exposure and HLA in healthy donors (dated by TCRdb to about 2017). The library was prepared using the immunoSEQ multiplex PCR assay. For the multiplex PCR, a mixture combining 60 forward primers for TCR Vbeta segments and 13 reverse primers for TCR Jbeta segments was used. In TCRdb, the immuneACCESS table is reduced to in-frame sequences with V and J assigned. These tables do not hold every clone; where another copy was compared, an unresolved V gene accounts for under half, and the others remain unexplained. This sample's table contains 55,000 to 70,000 clones. The ten largest account for roughly 2.6% of the sample. Input material: PBMCs. These receptors all come from a female donor in good health and CMV-seropositive.

V usage is TRBV6-5 and J usage is TRBJ2-1; 11 nucleotides line up with TRBD2. Germline-derived CDR1 and CDR2 are MNHEY and SVGAGI. The CDR3 is 16 amino acids. Unmatched junction bases numbered 10, after V lost 4 bases and J lost 8 bases. The CDR3 DNA reads as TGTGCCAGCAGTTTGAATAGCGGGGGGGTTTATCATGAGCAGTTCTTC. Its protein product is CASSLNSGGVYHEQFF.

The rearrangement uses TRBV6-4 and TRBJ2-2; TRBD1 is a possible D gene (5 bases). CDR1 MRHNA and CDR2 SNTAGT come from the germline V gene. V was cut by 11 bases and J by 3 bases, with 19 bases left in between. This CDR3 contains 15 residues. CDR3: CASSSDSSDTGELFF. DNA of the CDR3: TGTGCCTCCAGCAGTGACAGCTCGGACACCGGGGAGCTGTTTTTT.

CDR3 amino acids: CASSFRVLGAANYGYTF. Here the CDR3 DNA reads TGTGCCAGCAGCTTTAGGGTTTTGGGGGCAGCTAACTATGGCTACACCTTC. V usage is TRBV5-4 and J usage is TRBJ1-2; D may be TRBD1 (6 bases). Germline CDR1 reads SGHNT; CDR2 reads YYREEE (reference sequence). Trimming stripped 2 bases from V and 0 bases from J, with 17 bases between. The CDR3 extends over 17 amino acids.

The chain couples TRBV18 to TRBJ2-5; TRBD2 matches at 9 bases. V gave up 8 bases and J gave up 1 base; unmatched junction bases: 11. Germline-derived CDR1 and CDR2 are KGHSH and LQKENI. CDR3 size: 16 residues. The CDR3 sequence: CASAQQSGGTQETQYF. The DNA of the CDR3 is TGTGCCAGCGCACAACAAAGCGGGGGGACCCAAGAGACCCAGTACTTC.

This chain links TRBV10-1 with TRBJ2-7, with 7 bases that match TRBD1. The germline CDR1 and CDR2 sequences are WNHNN and SYGVQD (reference sequence). The CDR3 consists of 14 residues. Trimming took 0 bases from V and 4 from J; bases not matched to a gene: 3. Here the CDR3 reads CASSESGTDYEQYF. The CDR3 DNA reads as TGCGCCAGCAGTGAGTCAGGGACAGATTACGAGCAGTACTTC.

Details on this clone: Because the CDR3's place on the DNA is in doubt, the DNA is left out and the CDR3 is given as listed by TCRdb. This rearrangement joins TRBV6-5 to TRBJ1-2; the D call in the table, TRBD1, was not verified against the DNA. Germline CDR1 MNHEY, CDR2 SVGAGI. Ends included, the CDR3 has 13 residues. CDR3 region: CASSSSTGHGYTF.

The chain links TRBV5-8 to TRBJ2-4, with 12 bases lining up with TRBD2. With V trimmed by 3 bases and J by 6 bases, 4 bases remained unmatched. CDR1 is SGHTS, CDR2 YDEGEE, per germline. The CDR3 sequence is 15 residues long. The CDR3 region is CASSSALAGGNIQYF. CDR3 nucleotide sequence: TGTGCCAGCAGCTCAGCACTAGCGGGAGGAAACATTCAGTACTTC.

The chain recombines TRBV5-1 with TRBJ1-1; 8 positions match TRBD1. The CDR3 contains 11 residues. Germline CDR1 is SGHRS and CDR2 is YFSETQ. The V segment lost 5 bases and the J segment 11 bases; nucleotides outside the gene matches: 5. In DNA form, the CDR3 reads TGCGCCAGCAGTGGACAGGGAGCGGCTTTCTTT. Its translation is CASSGQGAAFF.

The chain links TRBV5-1 to TRBJ1-1, with D unresolved. V dropped 4 bases and J dropped 6 bases, with 16 bases sitting between them. The CDR3 length is 14 residues. The germline V gene has CDR1 SGHRS and CDR2 YFSETQ. DNA for the CDR3: TGCGCCAGCAGCACGGAGGGAGGGTTAGCTGAAGCTTTCTTT. Translated, it gives CASSTEGGLAEAFF.

The V and J genes are TRBV7-9 and TRBJ2-1, with TRBD1 identical over 7 bases. This CDR3 spans 14 amino acids. The V gene's germline CDR1 is SEHNR and CDR2 FQNEAQ (reference sequence). Germline trimming cut 5 bases from V and 8 bases from J; bases unmatched to any gene: 9. The CDR3 loop is CASSAGTARDEQFF. The CDR3 region has the DNA TGTGCCAGCAGCGCTGGGACAGCCCGGGATGAGCAGTTCTTC.

The rearrangement joins TRBV4-3 to TRBJ1-5; a possible D gene is TRBD1 (5 bases). The CDR3 is 16 residues long. Germline lookup yields CDR1 LGHNA and CDR2 YSLEER. Trimming shortened V by 0 bases and J by 5 bases, and 14 bases separated the two germline ends. The CDR3 DNA reads TGCGCCAGCAGCCAAGAGCGGGGGACGCTGGATCAGCCCCAGCATTTT. It codes for CASSQERGTLDQPQHF.

The chain carries TRBV7-2 and TRBJ1-2, with 10 bases matching TRBD1. V lost 3 bases to trimming and J lost 6 bases; unmatched junction nucleotides: 10. Germline values: CDR1 SGHTA, CDR2 FQGNSA. This CDR3 comprises 16 residues. CDR3 DNA: TGTGCCAGCAGCTTGGCCGGGACAGGGGCCACAAATGGCTACACCTTC. Translation: CASSLAGTGATNGYTF.

This chain links TRBV7-6 with TRBJ2-7; D uncertain. The V gene's germline CDR1 is SGHVS and CDR2 FNYEAQ. The CDR3 loop spans 13 amino acids. Trimming shortened V by 4 bases and J by 1 base, and 8 bases separated the two germline ends. For the CDR3, the DNA is TGTGCCAGCAGCTCGGGTCTTTCCTACGAGCAGTACTTC. Translating gives CASSSGLSYEQYF. Using reference TRBV7-6 and TRBJ2-7 for the parts outside the CDR3, the full variable domain is GAGVSQSPRYKVTKRGQDVALRCDPISGHVSLYWYRQALGQGPEFLTYFNYEAQQDKSGLPNDRFSAERPEGSISTLTIQRTEQRDSAMYRCASSSGLSYEQYFGPGTRLTVT.

This rearrangement joins TRBV30 to TRBJ2-2; 8 bases match TRBD1. Germline-derived CDR1 and CDR2 are GTSNPN and SVGIG (reference sequence). V was pared by 2 bases and J by 0 bases, with 2 bases of the junction left unmatched. This CDR3 spans 15 amino acids. CDR3 region: CAWSRDRPNTGELFF. CDR3 bases: TGTGCCTGGAGTCGGGACAGGCCGAACACCGGGGAGCTGTTTTTT.